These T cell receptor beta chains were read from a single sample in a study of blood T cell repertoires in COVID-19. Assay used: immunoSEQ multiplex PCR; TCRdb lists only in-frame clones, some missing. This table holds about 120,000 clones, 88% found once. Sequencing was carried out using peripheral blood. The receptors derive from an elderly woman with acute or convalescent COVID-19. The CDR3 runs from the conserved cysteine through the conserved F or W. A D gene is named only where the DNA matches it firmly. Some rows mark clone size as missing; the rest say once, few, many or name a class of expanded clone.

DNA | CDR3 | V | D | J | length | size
TGCAGCGTCTTCGACCCCAGGTGGAATGAGCAGTTCTTC | CSVFDPRWNEQFF | TRBV29-1 | NA | TRBJ2-1 | 13 | NA
TGTGCCAGCAGTGCTGACACCGAGTGTGCCAAAAACATTCAGTACTTC | CASSADTECAKNIQYF | TRBV6-4 | NA | TRBJ2-4 | 16 | NA
TGTGCCACCAGCACCGACTTCTACGAGCAGTACTTC | CATSTDFYEQYF | TRBV15 | NA | TRBJ2-7 | 12 | NA
TGTGCCAGCTCACCACCAGGGGGCAATCAGCCCCAGCATTTT | CASSPPGGNQPQHF | TRBV18 | NA | TRBJ1-5 | 14 | NA
TGTGCCAGCAGCCCAAGACTAGCGGGGGGTATAAAGACCCAGTACTTC | CASSPRLAGGIKTQYF | TRBV5-8 | TRBD2 | TRBJ2-5 | 16 | NA
TGTGCCAGCAGCTCCCGGACAGGGAATTTGGCCAAAAACATTCAGTACTTC | CASSSRTGNLAKNIQYF | TRBV5-4 | TRBD1 | TRBJ2-4 | 17 | once
TGCAGTGCTAGTTTGCGACAGTCCTACGAGCAGTACTTC | CSASLRQSYEQYF | TRBV20-1 | NA | TRBJ2-7 | 13 | NA
TGTGCCAGCTCACCCACCACAGGGGATGCGGGCACTGAAGCTTTCTTT | CASSPTTGDAGTEAFF | TRBV18 | TRBD1 | TRBJ1-1 | 16 | NA
TGTGCCAGTAGTAATAACAGGGATAACACTGAAGCTTTCTTT | CASSNNRDNTEAFF | TRBV19 | NA | TRBJ1-1 | 14 | once
TGTGCCAGCAGCCGATGGGGGACAGGTTACAATGAGCAGTTCTTC | CASSRWGTGYNEQFF | TRBV28 | TRBD1 | TRBJ2-1 | 15 | NA
TGTGCCACCCACCGGGACAGGGGCTCTGGAAACACCATATATTTT | CATHRDRGSGNTIYF | TRBV6-5 | TRBD1 | TRBJ1-3 | 15 | NA
TGTGCCAGCAGCAAAAGAGATGCCGGGGAGCTGTTTTTT | CASSKRDAGELFF | TRBV21-1 | NA | TRBJ2-2 | 13 | NA
TGTGCCAGCAGCTCGACGGCGGGAATCAACACCGGGGAGCTGTTTTTT | CASSSTAGINTGELFF | TRBV7-2 | NA | TRBJ2-2 | 16 | NA
TGCGCCAGCAGCTCGACTAGCGGGGCCTACAATGAGCAGTTCTTC | CASSSTSGAYNEQFF | TRBV5-1 | TRBD2 | TRBJ2-1 | 15 | NA
TGTGCCAGCAGTGTCGGGCAGGGCGGCCAGCCCCAGCATTTT | CASSVGQGGQPQHF | TRBV2 | NA | TRBJ1-5 | 14 | once
TGTGCCAGCAGTTACGGGGTTGGACAGGGCTATGGCTACACCTTC | CASSYGVGQGYGYTF | TRBV6-5 | TRBD1 | TRBJ1-2 | 15 | NA
TGCGCCAGCAGCCAAGATCCGACAGGTAGAGAGACCCAGTACTTC | CASSQDPTGRETQYF | TRBV4-1 | NA | TRBJ2-5 | 15 | NA
TGCGCCAGCAGCCAAGCACTAGCGGGAGGGGTCGATACGCAGTATTTT | CASSQALAGGVDTQYF | TRBV4-1 | TRBD2 | TRBJ2-3 | 16 | NA
TGTGCTAGTGGTTTTCGCAATGAGCAGTTCTTC | CASGFRNEQFF | TRBV12-5 | NA | TRBJ2-1 | 11 | NA
TGCAGCGTTACCCGACAGCTGAACACTGAAGCTTTCTTT | CSVTRQLNTEAFF | TRBV29-1 | NA | TRBJ1-1 | 13 | NA
TGTGCCAGCAGCTATCTAGCAATCAATGAGCAGTTCTTC | CASSYLAINEQFF | TRBV12-3/TRBV12-4 | NA | TRBJ2-1 | 13 | NA
TGTGCCAGCAGCCAGGGACAGAAAGCTTTCTTT | CASSQGQKAFF | TRBV5-6 | TRBD1 | TRBJ1-1 | 11 | NA
TGTGCCAGTAGTAATAGCGGGAGCTCCTACGAGCAGTACTTC | CASSNSGSSYEQYF | TRBV19 | TRBD2 | TRBJ2-7 | 14 | NA
TGTGCCACCGGGACGGGGACCGGGACTAGCCCCGGTGAGCAGTTCTTC | CATGTGTGTSPGEQFF | TRBV10-3 | TRBD2 | TRBJ2-1 | 16 | once
TGTGCCACCAGTGAATACGGGTCTGGTAGCGGGGCGGGCTCTGAGCAGTTCTTC | CATSEYGSGSGAGSEQFF | TRBV24-1 | TRBD2 | TRBJ2-1 | 18 | NA
TGTGCCAGCAGCCTCACGCGGATCAATCAGCCCCAGCATTTT | CASSLTRINQPQHF | TRBV6-2/TRBV6-3 | NA | TRBJ1-5 | 14 | NA
TGTGCCAGCAGCGAAAGGGACAGAGCCAACTCTGGAAACACCATATATTTT | CASSERDRANSGNTIYF | TRBV9 | TRBD1 | TRBJ1-3 | 17 | NA
TGTGCCAGCAGCTATACAGGGGGCGCCTATGGCTACACCTTC | CASSYTGGAYGYTF | TRBV7-2 | TRBD1 | TRBJ1-2 | 14 | NA
TGTGCCAGCAGCCACGGACTAGCCGACGAGCAGTACTTC | CASSHGLADEQYF | TRBV11-3 | TRBD2 | TRBJ2-7 | 13 | NA
TGTGCCAGCAGCTCCCCGGGAAAGTCGATCGAGCAGTACTTC | CASSSPGKSIEQYF | TRBV7-9 | NA | TRBJ2-7 | 14 | NA
TGCGCCAGCAGCACACCGGGACAGGTCTCCTACGAGCAGTACTTC | CASSTPGQVSYEQYF | TRBV5-1 | TRBD1 | TRBJ2-7 | 15 | NA
TGTGCCAGCAGCTCGCCGGGACTCAACACCGGGGAGCTGTTTTTT | CASSSPGLNTGELFF | TRBV7-6 | NA | TRBJ2-2 | 15 | NA
TGTGCCAGCAGCCCAGGTGGGGGGGGTAATCAGCCCCAGCATTTT | CASSPGGGGNQPQHF | TRBV9 | NA | TRBJ1-5 | 15 | once
TGTGCCAGCAGTTTCACAGGGAGCGGCTACACCTTC | CASSFTGSGYTF | TRBV12-3/TRBV12-4 | NA | TRBJ1-2 | 12 | NA
TGTGCCAGCAGTAGAGTAGGGACAGTTTTTCGTGGGACCCAAGAGACCCAGTACTTC | CASSRVGTVFRGTQETQYF | TRBV6-2/TRBV6-3 | TRBD1 | TRBJ2-5 | 19 | NA
TGTGCCATCAGAGGTCACCGGGACATCTACAATGAGCAGTTCTTC | CAIRGHRDIYNEQFF | TRBV10-3 | NA | TRBJ2-1 | 15 | once
TGCGCCAGCAGAGGGGACAATCAGCCCCAGCATTTT | CASRGDNQPQHF | TRBV4-1 | NA | TRBJ1-5 | 12 | NA
TGTGCCAGCAGTTACTCGTACAGAAACAAGTATGGCTACACCTTC | CASSYSYRNKYGYTF | TRBV6-5 | NA | TRBJ1-2 | 15 | NA
TGTGCCAGCAGTTGGGGACAGGGGAATTCACCCCTCCACTTT | CASSWGQGNSPLHF | TRBV27 | TRBD1 | TRBJ1-6 | 14 | once
TGCAGCGCCCAAAGGGGGAGGGTGCGAGGGGAGACCCAGTACTTC | CSAQRGRVRGETQYF | TRBV29-1 | NA | TRBJ2-5 | 15 | NA
TGTGCCAGTAGTCCCGCCCACTTAGCGGGGGGGCACAATGAGCAGTTCTTC | CASSPAHLAGGHNEQFF | TRBV19 | TRBD2 | TRBJ2-1 | 17 | NA
TGCGCCAGCAGCTTAGCGGAACAGGGGGTTTTTAATGAGCAGTTCTTC | CASSLAEQGVFNEQFF | TRBV5-1 | TRBD1 | TRBJ2-1 | 16 | NA
TGTGCCAGCAGTGGACAGGGGAACACTGAAGCTTTCTTT | CASSGQGNTEAFF | TRBV2 | TRBD1 | TRBJ1-1 | 13 | NA
TGCGCCAGCAGGGACAGGGAACACACTGAAGCTTTCTTT | CASRDREHTEAFF | TRBV5-1 | TRBD1 | TRBJ1-1 | 13 | once
TGCGCCAGCAGCCAAGATACGGGCAGGGGGCGAATCTATGGCTACACCTTC | CASSQDTGRGRIYGYTF | TRBV4-3 | TRBD1 | TRBJ1-2 | 17 | few
TGTGCCAGCAGTGCCTGGGACAGGCAGACTTCACCCCTCCACTTT | CASSAWDRQTSPLHF | TRBV25-1 | TRBD1 | TRBJ1-6 | 15 | NA
TGTGCCAGCAGCCTAGGGACAGGGTTTACCGGGGGCTATGGCTACACCTTC | CASSLGTGFTGGYGYTF | TRBV7-9 | TRBD1 | TRBJ1-2 | 17 | NA
TGTGCCAGCAGTTTAGGGAGGGAGACCCAGTACTTC | CASSLGRETQYF | TRBV12-3/TRBV12-4 | NA | TRBJ2-5 | 12 | NA
TGTGCCAGCAGCGATTGGCGGGACTTCCTTGTGGGGGAGCAGTACTTC | CASSDWRDFLVGEQYF | TRBV5-4 | NA | TRBJ2-7 | 16 | few
TGTGCCAGCAGCAAAGGCGGCGGGTTTGGGACTGAAGCCTTCTTT | CASSKGGGFGTEAFF | TRBV21-1 | NA | TRBJ1-1 | 15 | NA
TGTGCCAGTAGTTATCGACAGGGATACACCATATATTTT | CASSYRQGYTIYF | TRBV19 | TRBD1 | TRBJ1-3 | 13 | NA
TGTGCCAGTGTTGGTAGTCAGCCCCAGCATTTT | CASVGSQPQHF | TRBV12-3/TRBV12-4 | NA | TRBJ1-5 | 11 | NA
TGTGCCACCAGTGATTTGCAAGCGGGAGTCGACAATGAGCAGTTCTTC | CATSDLQAGVDNEQFF | TRBV24-1 | TRBD2 | TRBJ2-1 | 16 | NA
TGTGCCAGCAGCTCGGGAACGGGACACGCATATGGCTACACCTTC | CASSSGTGHAYGYTF | TRBV7-2 | NA | TRBJ1-2 | 15 | NA
TGTGCCAGCAGCCCTCAAATTCCAGGGTCTTCCTACGAGCAGTACTTC | CASSPQIPGSSYEQYF | TRBV4-2 | NA | TRBJ2-7 | 16 | few
TGTGCCAGCAGCTTATTTGCAGGGGCGTATGAAAAACTGTTTTTT | CASSLFAGAYEKLFF | TRBV7-9 | NA | TRBJ1-4 | 15 | NA
TGTGCCAGCAGTCCCCGGAGCGGGAGGGATAATGAGCAGTTCTTC | CASSPRSGRDNEQFF | TRBV28 | TRBD2 | TRBJ2-1 | 15 | NA
TGCGCCAGCGGTCAGGAAAGGTCCTACAATGAGCAGTTCTTC | CASGQERSYNEQFF | TRBV5-1 | NA | TRBJ2-1 | 14 | NA
TGTGCCATCGCGGGCCGTATGAACACTGAAGCTTTCTTT | CAIAGRMNTEAFF | TRBV10-3 | NA | TRBJ1-1 | 13 | NA